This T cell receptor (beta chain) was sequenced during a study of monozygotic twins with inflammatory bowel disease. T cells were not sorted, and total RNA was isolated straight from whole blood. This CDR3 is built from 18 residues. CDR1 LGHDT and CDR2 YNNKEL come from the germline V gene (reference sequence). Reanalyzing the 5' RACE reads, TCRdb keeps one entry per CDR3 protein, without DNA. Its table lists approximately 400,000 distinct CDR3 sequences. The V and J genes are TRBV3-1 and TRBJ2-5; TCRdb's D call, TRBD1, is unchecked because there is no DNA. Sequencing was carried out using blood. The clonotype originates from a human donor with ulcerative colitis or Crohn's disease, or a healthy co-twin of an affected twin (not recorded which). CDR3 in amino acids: CASSQERAILGGEETQYF.